A single sample is the source of the 4 T cell receptor beta chains below, sequenced in a study of siplizumab effects on memory and regulatory T cells. Some clones are missing from TCRdb's copy, which holds only in-frame ones; the method was immunoSEQ multiplex PCR. The table records around 87,000 clones, 90% of them present only once. The sequencing input was CD4+ T cells sorted from blood. The source of these receptors is a human donor in good health.

This chain uses TRBV4-1 with TRBJ2-3, with 9 bases fitting TRBD2. Looked up from germline, CDR1 is MGHRA and CDR2 is YSYEKL. Trimming cost V 0 bases and J 3 bases; bases outside gene matches: 7. The CDR3 loop spans 17 amino acids. CDR3 loop: CASSQENSGGTTDTQYF. DNA for the CDR3: TGCGCCAGCAGCCAAGAGAATAGCGGGGGCACTACAGATACGCAGTATTTT.

The gene calls are TRBV6-5 and TRBJ1-2; no definite D call. The germline V and J ends were trimmed by 3 bases and 7 bases, with 15 bases remaining between them. Germline V gene sequence: CDR1 MNHEY, CDR2 SVGAGI. This CDR3 spans 14 amino acids. This CDR3 is CASSYNGPGSGYTF. CDR3 DNA: TGTGCCAGCAGTTATAACGGCCCTGGAAGTGGCTACACCTTC.

The chain couples TRBV19 to TRBJ2-3; no clear D. This CDR3 spans 13 amino acids. In germline, CDR1 is LNHDA, CDR2 SQIVND (reference sequence). Trimming left V 3 bases short and J 4 bases short, with 8 bases between. In nucleotides, the CDR3 is TGTGCCAGTAGTATCAAGGTCCCAGATACGCAGTATTTT. This gives the protein CASSIKVPDTQYF.

Note on this clone: At one end the junction does not follow the germline gene, possibly because of a read error. The chain combines TRBV7-7 with TRBJ2-1, with D possibly being TRBD2 (6 bases). This CDR3 is built from 15 residues. CDR1 SSHAT and CDR2 FNYEAQ come from the germline V gene (reference sequence). The CDR3 bases are TGTGCTAGCAGCTTAGATCGGGGGAACTACAATGAGCAGTTCTTC. It specifies CASSLDRGNYNEQFF.